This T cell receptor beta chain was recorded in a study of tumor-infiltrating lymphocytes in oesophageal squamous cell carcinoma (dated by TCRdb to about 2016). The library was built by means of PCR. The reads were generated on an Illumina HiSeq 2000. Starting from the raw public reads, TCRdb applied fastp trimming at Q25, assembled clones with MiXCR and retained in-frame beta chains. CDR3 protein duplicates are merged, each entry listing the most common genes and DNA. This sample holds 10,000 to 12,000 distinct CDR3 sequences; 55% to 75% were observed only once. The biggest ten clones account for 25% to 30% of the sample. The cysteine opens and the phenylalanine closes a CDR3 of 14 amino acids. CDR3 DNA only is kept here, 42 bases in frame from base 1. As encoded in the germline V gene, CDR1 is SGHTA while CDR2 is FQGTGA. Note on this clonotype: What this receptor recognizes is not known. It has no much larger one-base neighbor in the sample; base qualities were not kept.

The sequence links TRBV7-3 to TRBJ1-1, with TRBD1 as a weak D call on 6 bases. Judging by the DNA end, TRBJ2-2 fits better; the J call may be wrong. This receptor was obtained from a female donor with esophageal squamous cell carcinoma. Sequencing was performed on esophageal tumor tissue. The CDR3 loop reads CASRAGTLTGELFF. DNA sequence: TGTGCCAGCAGAGCCGGGACACTAACCGGGGAGCTGTTTTTT.